What follows describes a single T cell receptor (beta chain). Original processing notes: Nucleated cell number was recorded as an estimate derived from reference gene primer amplification. The table came from immunoSEQ multiplex PCR; TCRdb's copy has only in-frame clones and leaves some out. That table furnishes V, J and clone size, whereas the DNA furnished D and trimming. The repertoire holds 95,000 to 150,000 clones, with about four fifths as singletons. The source of the sample is a study of blood T cell repertoires in COVID-19. Study-wide context: Donors in the United States, Italy and Spain gave samples during acute or convalescent COVID-19. The cDNA or gDNA used as material had been derived from T cells, B-cell-depleted T cells, or PBMCs.

V lost 3 bases and J lost 10; bases outside the gene matches: 9. The CDR3 covers 15 residues. Germline-derived CDR1 and CDR2 are SGDLS and YYNGEE. The sample consisted of peripheral blood. The chain links TRBV9 to TRBJ1-6, with TRBD1 identical over 8 bases. The TCR sequence derives from a man in his fifties or sixties with acute or convalescent COVID-19. As DNA, the CDR3 is TGTGCCAGCAGCGCGCGGACAGGGCAGGGATCACCCCTCCACTTT. The encoded protein is CASSARTGQGSPLHF.